The T cell receptor (beta chain) described here comes from a study of tumor-infiltrating lymphocytes in oesophageal squamous cell carcinoma (dated by TCRdb to 2016 to 2017). Receptors were amplified or captured by PCR. Reads for this sample came from an Illumina HiSeq 2000. TCRdb trimmed the raw reads at Q25, called clones with MiXCR and kept productive beta chains. Every entry covers one CDR3 protein and lists the most common genes and DNA from its rows. The sample table shows under 20,000 distinct CDR3 sequences, and about two fifths are seen once. The top ten hold 15% to 20% of the sample. Ten or more counts support this clonotype. Its antigen specificity is not known. One base away lies a much larger clone, so this may be a sequencing read error. From a lookup of the germline V gene, CDR1 and CDR2 are SGHAT and FQNNGV. From its cysteine to its phenylalanine, the CDR3 spans 15 amino acids. Only the CDR3 DNA stays, 45 bases, in frame from base 1. V is pruned by 2 bases and J by 11 bases, leaving 13 bases of the junction without a gene match.

This receptor was obtained from a male donor with esophageal squamous cell carcinoma. The sequencing sample was made of esophageal tumor tissue. The chain is made from TRBV11-2 and TRBJ2-5; 8 central bases correspond to TRBD2. The bases are TGTGCCAGCAGCTTAACGAGACTAGCGAACAATGAGCAGTACTTC. This encodes CASSLTRLANNEQYF.